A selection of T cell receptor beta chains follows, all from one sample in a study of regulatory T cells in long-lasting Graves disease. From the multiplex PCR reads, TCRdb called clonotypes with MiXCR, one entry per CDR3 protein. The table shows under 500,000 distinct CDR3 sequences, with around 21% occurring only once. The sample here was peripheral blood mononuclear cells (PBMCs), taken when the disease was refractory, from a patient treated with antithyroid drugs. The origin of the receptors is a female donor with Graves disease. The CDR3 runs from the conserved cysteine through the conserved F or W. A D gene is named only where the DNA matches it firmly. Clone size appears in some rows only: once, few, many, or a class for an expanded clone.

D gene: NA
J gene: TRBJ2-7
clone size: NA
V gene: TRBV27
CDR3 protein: CASRPGLGYGEQYF
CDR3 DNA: TGTGCCAGCAGACCGGGACTCGGATACGGCGAGCAGTACTTC

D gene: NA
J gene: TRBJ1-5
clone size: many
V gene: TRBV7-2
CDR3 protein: CASSLRGGSSNQPQHF
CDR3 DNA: TGTGCCAGCAGCTTAAGGGGGGGGTCTAGCAATCAGCCCCAGCATTTT

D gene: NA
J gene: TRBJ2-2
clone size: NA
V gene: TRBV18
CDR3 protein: CASSHEGRRTGELFF
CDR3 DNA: TGTGCCAGCTCACACGAGGGGCGGAGGACCGGGGAGCTGTTTTTT

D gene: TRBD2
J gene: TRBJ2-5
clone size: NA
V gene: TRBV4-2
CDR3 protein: CASSQDSGGRAGETQYF
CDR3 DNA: TGTGCCAGCAGCCAAGATTCTGGCGGGAGGGCCGGTGAGACCCAGTACTTC

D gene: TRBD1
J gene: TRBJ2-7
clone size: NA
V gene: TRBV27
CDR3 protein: CASSLSKGTGAWYYEQYF
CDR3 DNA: TGTGCCAGCAGTTTATCGAAAGGGACAGGGGCTTGGTACTACGAGCAGTACTTC

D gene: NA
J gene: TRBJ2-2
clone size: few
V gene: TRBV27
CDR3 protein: CASRDANTGELFF
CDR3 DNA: TGTGCCAGCAGGGACGCGAACACCGGGGAGCTGTTTTTT

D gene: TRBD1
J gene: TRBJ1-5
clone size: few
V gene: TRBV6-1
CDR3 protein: CASTGTGRNQPQHF
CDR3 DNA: TGTGCCAGCACCGGGACAGGGAGGAATCAGCCCCAGCATTTT

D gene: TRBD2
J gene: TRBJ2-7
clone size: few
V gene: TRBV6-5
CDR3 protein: CASSYRLADPGPFEQYF
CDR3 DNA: TGTGCCAGCAGTTATCGGCTAGCGGACCCAGGGCCCTTCGAGCAGTACTTC

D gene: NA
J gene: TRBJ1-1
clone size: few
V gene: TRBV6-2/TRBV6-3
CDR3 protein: CASSYSGRTLNTEAFF
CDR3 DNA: TGTGCCAGCAGTTACTCGGGTCGAACACTGAACACTGAAGCTTTCTTT

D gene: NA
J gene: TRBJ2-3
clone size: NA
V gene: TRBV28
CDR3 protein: CASTPFRLDSTDTQYF
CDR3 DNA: TGTGCCAGCACCCCTTTCCGGTTGGACAGCACAGATACGCAGTATTTT

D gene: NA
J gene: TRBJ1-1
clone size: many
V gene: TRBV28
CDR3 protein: CASSLTASPMNTEAFF
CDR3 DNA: TGTGCCAGCAGTTTAACGGCCAGCCCTATGAACACTGAAGCTTTCTTT

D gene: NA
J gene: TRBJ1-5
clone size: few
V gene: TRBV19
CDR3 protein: CASRPGTASNQPQHF
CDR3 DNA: TGTGCCAGTAGACCCGGGACTGCCAGCAATCAGCCCCAGCATTTT

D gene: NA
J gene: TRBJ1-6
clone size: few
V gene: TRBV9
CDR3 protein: CASSVTGFNSPLHF
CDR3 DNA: TGTGCCAGCAGCGTAACAGGATTTAATTCACCCCTCCACTTT

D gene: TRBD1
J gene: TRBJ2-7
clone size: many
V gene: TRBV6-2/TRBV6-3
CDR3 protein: CASSLGQGAHEQYF
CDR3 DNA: TGTGCCAGCAGCCTTGGACAGGGGGCCCACGAGCAGTACTTC

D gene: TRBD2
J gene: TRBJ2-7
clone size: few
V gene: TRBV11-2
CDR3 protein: CASSQGLAEHHPYEQYF
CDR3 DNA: TGTGCCAGCAGCCAGGGACTAGCGGAGCACCACCCCTACGAGCAGTACTTC

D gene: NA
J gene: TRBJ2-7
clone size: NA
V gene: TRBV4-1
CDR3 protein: CASSLKLTYEQYF
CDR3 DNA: TGCGCCAGCAGCCTGAAGTTAACCTACGAGCAGTACTTC